One and the same sample provided the 28 T cell receptor beta chains below, sequenced in a study of post-analysis software for immune sequencing data. Unique molecular identifiers were built into the TCR beta cDNA libraries. TCRdb reprocessed the PCR reads with MiXCR, giving one entry per CDR3 protein. The sample comprises roughly 200,000 distinct CDR3 sequences, 29% of which are singletons, and approximately 3.6% rests with the top ten. Regarding the study as a whole: Compared with controls, patients had more of five TRBV segments, including TRBV5-6, TRBV5-1 and TRBV20-1.

These receptors' antigens are unknown. Sequenced: blood. The receptor source for this set is a girl aged 2-17 years with multiple sclerosis.

This clonotype was detected only once. This chain joins TRBV5-1 and TRBJ1-2; 7 bases are a match to TRBD1. There are 14 residues in the CDR3. Germline CDR1 reads SGHRS; CDR2 reads YFSETQ. J was trimmed by 10 bases and V by 1 base; bases with no gene match: 10. The CDR3 region has the DNA TGCGCCAGCAGCTTGCTTACAGGGGAGGATGACTACACCTTC. Protein: CASSLLTGEDDYTF.

The sample holds a few counts of this clonotype. The junction does not match germline at one end; this may be a read error. The chain has TRBV5-6 and TRBJ2-7; no reliable D call. CDR1 and CDR2 from the germline V gene are SGHDT and YYEEEE. The CDR3 is made up of 13 amino acids. CDR3: CANSVPGSYEQYF. CDR3 nucleotide sequence: TGTGCCAACAGCGTCCCGGGCTCTTACGAGCAGTACTTC.

This chain links TRBV11-2 with TRBJ1-1; a weak D match, TRBD1 (6 bases). The ends were cut back, 3 bases at V and 1 base at J, with 12 bases in the middle. The CDR3 sequence is 15 residues long. Germline CDR1 is SGHAT and CDR2 is FQNNGV. This CDR3 is CASSFWGQTNTEAFF. The CDR3 region has the DNA TGTGCCAGCAGCTTTTGGGGACAAACGAACACTGAAGCTTTCTTT.

This clonotype has a count of ten or more. The genes are TRBV6-1 and TRBJ2-7; either TRBD1 or TRBD2 may supply D (5 bases each). Deletions cut 10 bases from V and 2 bases from J, with 21 bases between. Germline V gene lookup returns CDR1 MNHNS and CDR2 SASEGT. The CDR3 is made up of 15 amino acids. The CDR3: CATLETGTVAYEQYF. The CDR3 DNA is TGTGCCACCCTGGAAACCGGGACCGTTGCCTACGAGCAGTACTTC.

In its sample, this clonotype was seen many times. The chain employs TRBV7-6 and TRBJ2-3; D is undetermined. This CDR3 spans 12 amino acids. Per the germline V gene, CDR1 is SGHVS and CDR2 is FNYEAQ. The V end was cut by 3 bases, the J end by 7 bases, with 8 bases between. CDR3 coding DNA: TGTGCCAGCAGCTTGATGGGGAATACGCAGTATTTT. Translating it yields CASSLMGNTQYF.

The chain is built from TRBV20-1 and TRBJ1-5; no definite D call. Germline CDR1 reads DFQATT; CDR2 reads SNEGSKA (reference sequence). The CDR3 contains 15 residues. V shed 1 base and J shed 2 bases, with 12 bases lying between them. CDR3 nucleotides: TGCAGTGCTAGAGTTAGGGAGATGGGCAATCAGCCCCAGCATTTT. It translates to CSARVREMGNQPQHF.

V and J are TRBV11-2 and TRBJ2-1; D is possibly TRBD2 (6 bases). The CDR3 is 13 residues long. Germline V CDR1 and CDR2: SGHAT, FQNNGV. V shed 5 bases and J shed 5 bases, with 10 bases lying between them. In DNA, the CDR3 is TGTGCCAGCAGCCCGGGACTTAACAATGAGCAGTTCTTC. The encoded protein is CASSPGLNNEQFF.

This clonotype was counted a few times. The chain combines TRBV20-1 with TRBJ2-1; weak D call: TRBD2 (7 bases). Looked up from germline, CDR1 is DFQATT and CDR2 is SNEGSKA (reference sequence). This CDR3 has 14 amino acids. V lost 6 bases to trimming and J lost 1 base, with 13 bases between them. The CDR3 coding sequence is TGCAGTGCGTACCGGGGGGCATCCTACAATGAGCAGTTCTTC. Its protein is CSAYRGASYNEQFF.

The sample holds many counts of this clonotype. This rearrangement joins TRBV20-1 to TRBJ2-1; D is perhaps TRBD2 (6 bases). The germline V gene has CDR1 DFQATT and CDR2 SNEGSKA (reference sequence). Trimming took 3 bases from V and 5 from J, leaving 8 bases between them. The CDR3 spans 12 residues. CDR3 DNA sequence: TGCAGTGCTAGGGGGGGACACAATGAGCAGTTCTTC. As protein: CSARGGHNEQFF.

The chain links TRBV20-1 to TRBJ1-5; the match to TRBD1 covers 8 bases. CDR1 and CDR2 from the germline V gene are DFQATT and SNEGSKA (reference sequence). This CDR3 contains 15 residues. V shed 3 bases, J shed 2 bases, and the junction held 6 bases outside the gene matches. CDR3 amino acids: CSASAGQGGNQPQHF. The CDR3 region has the DNA TGCAGTGCTAGTGCCGGACAGGGAGGCAATCAGCCCCAGCATTTT.

The rearrangement links TRBV20-1 to TRBJ2-2, with TRBD1 matching 12 bases. The junction had 8 bases not matched to a gene; V was cut back by 0 bases and J by 0 bases. There are 19 residues in the CDR3. From germline, CDR1 is DFQATT and CDR2 SNEGSKA (reference sequence). The CDR3 nucleotides are TGCAGTGCTAGAGATCTGGGACAGGGGGCACTCCCGAACACCGGGGAGCTGTTTTTT. This encodes CSARDLGQGALPNTGELFF.

As regards this clonotype: A much larger clone differs from this one at a single base, so this may be a read error. J is TRBJ2-1 and V is TRBV7-9; TRBD2 agrees at 10 bases. This CDR3 contains 11 residues. Germline V CDR1 and CDR2: SEHNR, FQNEAQ (reference sequence). The DNA for the CDR3 is TGTGCCCGCAGCTCTAGCGGGAGAGGGTTCTTC. Its protein product is CARSSSGRGFF.

The V and J genes are TRBV11-2 and TRBJ1-6; D gene ambiguous. V lost 4 bases and J lost 7, with 11 bases in between. Per germline, CDR1 SGHAT and CDR2 FQNNGV. The CDR3 runs 14 residues. The CDR3 nucleotides read TGTGCCAGCAGCTCAGGCCCTTGGAATTCACCCCTCCACTTT. Translating gives CASSSGPWNSPLHF. Supplemented by reference TRBV11-2 and TRBJ1-6, the full variable domain reads EAGVAQSPRYKIIEKRQSVAFWCNPISGHATLYWYQQILGQGPKLLIQFQNNGVVDDSQLPKDRFSAERLKGVDSTLKIQPAKLEDSAVYLCASSSGPWNSPLHFGNGTRLTVT.

Many counts were recorded for this clonotype. This chain connects TRBV3-1 to TRBJ2-5; 9 nucleotides align to TRBD2. This CDR3 has 14 residues. V lost 7 bases, J lost 6 bases, and 9 bases stayed unmatched. Germline V lookup: CDR1 LGHDT, CDR2 YNNKEL (reference sequence). The CDR3 region has the DNA TGTGCCAGCACCCGACTAGCGGAGCGGAAGACCCAGTACTTC. Encoded protein: CASTRLAERKTQYF.

The chain recombines TRBV5-1 with TRBJ2-2; 13 nucleotides match TRBD2. CDR3 length: 16 amino acids. V lost 5 bases, J lost 4 bases, and 5 bases stayed unmatched. Germline-derived CDR1 and CDR2 are SGHRS and YFSETQ. CDR3 protein: CASRGLAGSGTGELFF. The DNA for the CDR3 is TGCGCCAGCAGGGGACTAGCGGGATCCGGCACCGGGGAGCTGTTTTTT.

Of note for this clonotype: A single base separates this from a much larger clone, so it may be a read error. The rearrangement uses TRBV12-3 or TRBV12-4 and TRBJ2-7, with 7 bases aligning to TRBD1. The CDR3 is 14 residues long. J gave up 2 bases and V 0 bases, and 1 base lay outside the gene matches. This chain's CDR3 is CASSLAGTAYEQYF. The CDR3 coding sequence is TGTGCCAGCAGTTTAGCCGGGACAGCCTACGAGCAGTACTTC.

This clonotype appeared a few times. The chain combines TRBV20-1 with TRBJ2-5; TRBD1 is a possible D gene (6 bases). The J call is in doubt because the DNA end fits TRBJ2-7 better. CDR3 length equals 17 residues. The germline gives CDR1 DFQATT, CDR2 SNEGSKA (reference sequence). This CDR3 reads CSARDIGWGHTTYEQYF. The CDR3, as DNA: TGCAGTGCTAGAGATATCGGGTGGGGACATACAACCTACGAGCAGTACTTC.

A few counts support this clonotype. One end of the junction does not line up with germline, which may come from a read error. V gene TRBV5-6 combines with J gene TRBJ1-4, with a tentative D call TRBD1 (5 bases). The CDR3 contains 13 residues. CDR1 is SGHDT, CDR2 YYEEEE, per germline. The CDR3: CACSLGPWEKLFF. The CDR3, as DNA: TGTGCCTGCAGCTTGGGGCCTTGGGAAAAACTGTTTTTT. The full variable domain, in which reference TRBV5-6 and TRBJ1-4 provide the parts outside the CDR3, is DAGVTQSPTHLIKTRGQQVTLRCSPKSGHDTVSWYQQALGQGPQFIFQYYEEEERQRGNFPDRFSGHQFPNYSSELNVNALLLGDSALYLCACSLGPWEKLFFGSGTQLSVL.

This clonotype was counted many times. The CDR3 nucleotides read TGCGCCAGCAGCCCCGGCAGGGCGAGCTCCTACAATGAGCAGTTCTTC. Its translation: CASSPGRASSYNEQFF. The chain has TRBV5-1 and TRBJ2-1; D perhaps matches TRBD1 (5 bases). Trimming removed 4 bases at V and 0 bases at J, with 14 bases between. Germline assignment: CDR1 SGHRS and CDR2 YFSETQ. This CDR3 spans 16 amino acids.

CDR3 residues: CASMPASQYEQYF. In DNA, the CDR3 is TGTGCCAGCATGCCTGCCAGCCAATACGAGCAGTACTTC. The chain combines TRBV12-3 or TRBV12-4 with TRBJ2-7; D call uncertain. The length of the CDR3 is 13 residues. With 7 bases removed from V and 4 bases from J, the gap between germline ends came to 14 bases.

The chain combines TRBV7-2 with TRBJ2-2; 15 bases are a match to TRBD2. CDR3 length: 18 residues. Germline lookup yields CDR1 SGHTA and CDR2 FQGNSA. With 5 bases clipped from V and 4 bases from J, the junction kept 8 bases outside the gene matches. CDR3 sequence reads: CASSPRGLAGGGTGELFF. DNA for the CDR3: TGTGCCAGCAGCCCACGGGGACTAGCGGGAGGAGGCACCGGGGAGCTGTTTTTT.

Comment on this clonotype: Given a much more abundant clone one base away, this may be a read error. The CDR3 DNA is TGCGCCAGCAGCTGGAGACAGCCGAACACTGAAGCTTTCTTT. Protein sequence: CASSWRQPNTEAFF. V and J are TRBV5-1 and TRBJ1-1, with D tentatively TRBD1 (5 bases). CDR1 and CDR2 from the germline V gene are SGHRS and YFSETQ. V shed 3 bases and J shed 1 base, with 10 bases lying between them. The CDR3 totals 14 residues.

The chain links TRBV7-9 to TRBJ2-7, with D perhaps being TRBD1 or TRBD2 (5 bases each). Germline assignment: CDR1 SEHNR and CDR2 FQNEAQ (reference sequence). The CDR3 has 14 residues. Trimming took off 7 bases at V and 7 bases at J, with 20 bases between the two ends. CDR3 in amino acids: CASTTGTEKYEQYF. CDR3 DNA sequence: TGTGCCAGCACGACCGGGACGGAGAAGTATGAGCAGTACTTC.

The chain is built from TRBV12-3 or TRBV12-4 and TRBJ2-1, with 9 bases that match TRBD1. This CDR3 contains 16 residues. V shed 5 bases and J 5 bases; nucleotides not matched to a gene: 10. CDR3 loop: CASSKATGTGNNEQFF. CDR3 DNA sequence: TGTGCCAGCAGTAAAGCCACCGGGACAGGGAACAATGAGCAGTTCTTC.

This clonotype was recorded a few times. V gene TRBV28 combines with J gene TRBJ2-7, with D possibly TRBD2 on 5 matching bases. V was pared by 3 bases and J by 3 bases, with 12 bases between. Germline V lookup: CDR1 MDHEN, CDR2 SYDVKM. The CDR3 has 14 residues. Here the CDR3 reads CASSLPGSNYEQYF. The CDR3 nucleotides read TGTGCCAGCAGTTTGCCGGGGTCCAACTACGAGCAGTACTTC.

Comment on this clonotype: A much bigger clone sits one base away, suggesting this may be a read error. V is TRBV4-1 and J is TRBJ1-6; no firm D call. The CDR3 consists of 16 residues. Germline CDR1 MGHRA, CDR2 YSYEKL. CDR3 residues: CAGSQVGVSYNSPLHF. In nucleotides, the CDR3 is TGCGCCGGCAGCCAAGTTGGGGTCTCCTATAATTCACCCCTCCACTTT.

This clonotype occurred a few times. The chain employs TRBV20-1 and TRBJ2-7; D is unresolved. Matching the DNA end better, TRBJ2-4 makes the J call doubtful. The germline V gene has CDR1 DFQATT and CDR2 SNEGSKA (reference sequence). The CDR3 has 11 residues. CDR3 sequence reads: CSANPTRIQYF. The CDR3, as DNA: TGCAGTGCTAACCCGACCCGCATTCAGTACTTC.

In DNA, the CDR3 is TGTGCCAGCAGCATAAGGGGGAACACCGGGGAGCTGTTTTTT. Encoded protein: CASSIRGNTGELFF. This sequence joins TRBV25-1 and TRBJ2-2, with D tentatively TRBD1 (5 bases). Germline values: CDR1 MGHDK, CDR2 SYGVNS. Trimming left V 6 bases short and J 1 base short, with 9 bases between. The length of the CDR3 is 14 residues. The full variable domain, rest sourced from reference TRBV25-1 and TRBJ2-2, is EADIYQTPRYLVIGTGKKITLECSQTMGHDKMYWYQQDPGMELHLIHYSYGVNSTEKGDLSSESTVSRIRTEHFPLTLESARPSHTSQYLCASSIRGNTGELFFGEGSRLTVL.